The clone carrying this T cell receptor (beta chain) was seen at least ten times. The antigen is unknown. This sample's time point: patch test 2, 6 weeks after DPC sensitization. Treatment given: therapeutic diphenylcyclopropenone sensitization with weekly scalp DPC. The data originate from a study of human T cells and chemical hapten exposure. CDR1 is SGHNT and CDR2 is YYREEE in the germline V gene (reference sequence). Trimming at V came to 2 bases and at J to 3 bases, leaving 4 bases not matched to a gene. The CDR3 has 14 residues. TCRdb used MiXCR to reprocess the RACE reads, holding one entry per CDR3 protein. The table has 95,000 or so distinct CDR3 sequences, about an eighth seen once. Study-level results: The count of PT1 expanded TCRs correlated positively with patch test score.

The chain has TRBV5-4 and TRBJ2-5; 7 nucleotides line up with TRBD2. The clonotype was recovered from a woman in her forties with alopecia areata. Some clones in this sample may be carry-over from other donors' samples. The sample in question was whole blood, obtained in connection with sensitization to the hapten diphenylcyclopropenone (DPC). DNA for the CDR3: TGTGCCAGCAGCTTTCGACTAGCAGAAGAGACCCAGTACTTC. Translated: CASSFRLAEETQYF.